This T cell receptor (beta chain) derives from a study of cytomegalovirus exposure and HLA in healthy donors. Overall study context: When 300 to 400 donors were genotyped, 80% to 90% of them were found to fall in the Caucasian-associated ancestry cluster.

This clone occurred a few times. Primers included in the PCR were 60 Vbeta and 13 Jbeta primers. Generated by immunoSEQ multiplex PCR, the TCRdb table keeps only in-frame clones and is missing some. This table has 110,000 or so clones, 67% appearing once. Per the germline V gene, CDR1 is SEHNR and CDR2 is FQNEAQ (reference sequence). V shed 2 bases and J shed 4 bases, with 17 bases lying between them. The CDR3 runs to 17 residues. The sequenced sample was PBMCs. The V call is TRBV7-9, the J call TRBJ2-2; TRBD1 is a possible D gene (6 bases). This receptor was obtained from a man between 18 and 35 years old in good health and CMV-seropositive. CDR3 protein: CASSLYVWGQGTGELFF. The DNA of the CDR3 is TGTGCCAGCAGCTTATATGTTTGGGGGCAAGGCACCGGGGAGCTGTTTTTT.